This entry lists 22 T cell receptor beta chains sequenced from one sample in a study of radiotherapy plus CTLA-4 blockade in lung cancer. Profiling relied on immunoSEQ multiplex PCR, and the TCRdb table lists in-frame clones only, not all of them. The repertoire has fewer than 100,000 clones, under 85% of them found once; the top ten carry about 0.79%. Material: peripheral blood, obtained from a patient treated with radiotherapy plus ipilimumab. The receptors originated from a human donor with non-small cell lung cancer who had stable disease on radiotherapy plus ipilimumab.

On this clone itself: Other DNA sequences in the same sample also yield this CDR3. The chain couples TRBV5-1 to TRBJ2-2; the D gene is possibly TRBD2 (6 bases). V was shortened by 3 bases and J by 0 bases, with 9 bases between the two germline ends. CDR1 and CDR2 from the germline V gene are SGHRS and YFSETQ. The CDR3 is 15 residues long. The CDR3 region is CASSYGGANTGELFF. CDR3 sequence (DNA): TGCGCCAGCAGCTACGGCGGGGCGAACACCGGGGAGCTGTTTTTT. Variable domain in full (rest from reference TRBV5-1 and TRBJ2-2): KAGVTQTPRYLIKTRGQQVTLSCSPISGHRSVSWYQQTPGQGLQFLFEYFSETQRNKGNFPGRFSGRQFSNSRSEMNVSTLELGDSALYLCASSYGGANTGELFFGEGSRLTVL.

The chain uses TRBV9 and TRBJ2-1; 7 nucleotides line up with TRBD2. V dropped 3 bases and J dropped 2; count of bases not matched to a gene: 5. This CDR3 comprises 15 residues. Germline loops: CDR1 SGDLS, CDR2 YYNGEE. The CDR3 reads CASSGEGVPYNEQFF. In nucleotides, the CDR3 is TGTGCCAGCAGCGGGGAGGGCGTGCCCTACAATGAGCAGTTCTTC.

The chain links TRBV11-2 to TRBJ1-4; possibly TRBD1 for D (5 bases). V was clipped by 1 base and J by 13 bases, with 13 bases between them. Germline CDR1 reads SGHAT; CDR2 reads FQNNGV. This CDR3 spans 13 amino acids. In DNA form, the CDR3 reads TGTGCCAGCAGCTTAGTGCCAGGGACCGGACTGTTTTTT. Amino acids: CASSLVPGTGLFF.

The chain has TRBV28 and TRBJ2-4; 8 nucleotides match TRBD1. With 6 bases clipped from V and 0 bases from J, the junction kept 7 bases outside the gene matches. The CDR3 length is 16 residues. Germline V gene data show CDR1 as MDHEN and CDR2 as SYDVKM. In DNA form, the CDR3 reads TGTGCCAGCAGCCAATACGGACAGGGAGCCAAAAACATTCAGTACTTC. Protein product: CASSQYGQGAKNIQYF.

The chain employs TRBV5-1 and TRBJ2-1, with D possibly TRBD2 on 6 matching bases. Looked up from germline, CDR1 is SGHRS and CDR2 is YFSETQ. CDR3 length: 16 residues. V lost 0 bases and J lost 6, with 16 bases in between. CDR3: CASSLVGGVGGNEQFF. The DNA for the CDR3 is TGCGCCAGCAGCTTGGTTGGGGGAGTGGGAGGCAATGAGCAGTTCTTC.

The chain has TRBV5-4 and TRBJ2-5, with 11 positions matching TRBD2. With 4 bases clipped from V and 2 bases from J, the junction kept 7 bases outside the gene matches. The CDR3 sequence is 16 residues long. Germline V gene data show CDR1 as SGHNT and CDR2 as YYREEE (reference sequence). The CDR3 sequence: CASSAGTSGVQETQYF. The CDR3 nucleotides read TGTGCCAGCAGCGCCGGGACTAGCGGAGTACAAGAGACCCAGTACTTC. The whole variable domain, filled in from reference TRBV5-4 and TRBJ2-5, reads ETGVTQSPTHLIKTRGQQVTLRCSSQSGHNTVSWYQQALGQGPQFIFQYYREEENGRGNFPPRFSGLQFPNYSSELNVNALELDDSALYLCASSAGTSGVQETQYFGPGTRLLVL.

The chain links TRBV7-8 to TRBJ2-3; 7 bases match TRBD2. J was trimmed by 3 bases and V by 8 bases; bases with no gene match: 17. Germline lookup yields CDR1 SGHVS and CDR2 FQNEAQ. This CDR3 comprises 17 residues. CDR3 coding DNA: TGTGCCAGCCTCAGAACGAATCAGCGGGGTCGTACAGATACGCAGTATTTT. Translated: CASLRTNQRGRTDTQYF.

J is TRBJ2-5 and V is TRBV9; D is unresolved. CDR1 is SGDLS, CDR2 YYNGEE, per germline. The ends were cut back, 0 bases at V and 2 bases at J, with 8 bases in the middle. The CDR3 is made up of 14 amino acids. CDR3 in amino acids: CASSVGPLQETQYF. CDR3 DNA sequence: TGTGCCAGCAGCGTAGGGCCTCTTCAAGAGACCCAGTACTTC.

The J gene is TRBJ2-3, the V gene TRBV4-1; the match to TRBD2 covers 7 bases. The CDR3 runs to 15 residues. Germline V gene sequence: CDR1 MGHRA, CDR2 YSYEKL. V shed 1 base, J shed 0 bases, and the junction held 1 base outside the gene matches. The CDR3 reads CASSQAGGSTDTQYF. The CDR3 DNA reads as TGCGCCAGCAGCCAAGCGGGAGGCAGCACAGATACGCAGTATTTT.

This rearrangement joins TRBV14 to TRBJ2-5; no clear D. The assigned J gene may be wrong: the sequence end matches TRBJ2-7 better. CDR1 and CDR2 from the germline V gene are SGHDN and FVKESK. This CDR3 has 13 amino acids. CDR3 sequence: CASSQDRIYEQYF. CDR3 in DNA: TGTGCCAGCAGCCAAGATCGGATCTACGAGCAGTACTTC.

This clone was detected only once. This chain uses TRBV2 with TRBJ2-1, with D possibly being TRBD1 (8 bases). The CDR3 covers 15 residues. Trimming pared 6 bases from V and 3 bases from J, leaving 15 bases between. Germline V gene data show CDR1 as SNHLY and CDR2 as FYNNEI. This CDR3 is CASSLQGGYYNEQFF. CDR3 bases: TGTGCCAGCAGCCTACAGGGGGGGTACTACAATGAGCAGTTCTTC.

CDR3 bases: TGTGCCAGCAGTCAAGGGCCAGGGACTGAAGCTTTCTTT. Amino acids: CASSQGPGTEAFF. The rearrangement uses TRBV6-4 and TRBJ1-1; a weak D match, TRBD1 (5 bases). V lost 5 bases to trimming and J lost 5 bases, with 12 bases between them. This CDR3 is built from 13 residues. Germline CDR1 is MRHNA and CDR2 is SNTAGT.

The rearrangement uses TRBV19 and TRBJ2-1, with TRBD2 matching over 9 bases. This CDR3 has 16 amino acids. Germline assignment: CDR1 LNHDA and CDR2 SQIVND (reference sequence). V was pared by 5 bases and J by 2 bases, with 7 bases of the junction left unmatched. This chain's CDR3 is CASSSLAGATYNEQFF. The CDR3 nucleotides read TGTGCCAGTAGTTCATTAGCGGGGGCGACCTACAATGAGCAGTTCTTC. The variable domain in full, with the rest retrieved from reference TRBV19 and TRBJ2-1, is DGGITQSPKYLFRKEGQNVTLSCEQNLNHDAMYWYRQDPGQGLRLIYYSQIVNDFQKGDIAEGYSVSREKKESFPLTVTSAQKNPTAFYLCASSSLAGATYNEQFFGPGTRLTVL.

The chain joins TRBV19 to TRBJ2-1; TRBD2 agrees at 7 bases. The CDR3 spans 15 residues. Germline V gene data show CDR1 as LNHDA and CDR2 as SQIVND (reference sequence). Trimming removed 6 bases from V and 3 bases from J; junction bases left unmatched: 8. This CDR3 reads CASRRAGDLYNEQFF. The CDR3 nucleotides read TGTGCCAGTAGGAGGGCGGGAGACCTCTACAATGAGCAGTTCTTC. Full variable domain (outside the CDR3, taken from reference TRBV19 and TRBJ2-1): DGGITQSPKYLFRKEGQNVTLSCEQNLNHDAMYWYRQDPGQGLRLIYYSQIVNDFQKGDIAEGYSVSREKKESFPLTVTSAQKNPTAFYLCASRRAGDLYNEQFFGPGTRLTVL.

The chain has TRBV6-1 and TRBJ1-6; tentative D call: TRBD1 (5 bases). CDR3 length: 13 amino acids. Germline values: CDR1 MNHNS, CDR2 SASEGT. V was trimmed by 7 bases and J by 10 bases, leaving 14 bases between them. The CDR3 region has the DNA TGTGCCAGCAAACGGGGCCCTCAATCACCCCTCCACTTT. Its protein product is CASKRGPQSPLHF.

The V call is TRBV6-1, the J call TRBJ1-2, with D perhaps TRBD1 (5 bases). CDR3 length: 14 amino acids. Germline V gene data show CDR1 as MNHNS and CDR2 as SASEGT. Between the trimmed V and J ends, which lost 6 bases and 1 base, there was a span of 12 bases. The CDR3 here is CASRPWGINYGYTF. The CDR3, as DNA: TGTGCCAGCAGACCTTGGGGGATTAACTATGGCTACACCTTC.

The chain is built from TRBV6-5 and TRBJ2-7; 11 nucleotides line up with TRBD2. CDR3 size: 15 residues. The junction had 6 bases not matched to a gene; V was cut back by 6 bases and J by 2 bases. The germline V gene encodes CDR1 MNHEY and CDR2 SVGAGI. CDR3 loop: CASRPLTSGAYEQYF. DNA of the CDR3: TGTGCCAGCAGGCCCCTGACTAGCGGGGCCTACGAGCAGTACTTC.

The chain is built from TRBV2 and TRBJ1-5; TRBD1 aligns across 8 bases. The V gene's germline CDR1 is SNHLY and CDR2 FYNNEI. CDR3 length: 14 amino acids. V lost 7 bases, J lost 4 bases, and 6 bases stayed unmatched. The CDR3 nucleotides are TGTGCCAGCAAGGGACAGGTGGGAAATCAGCCCCAGCATTTT. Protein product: CASKGQVGNQPQHF.

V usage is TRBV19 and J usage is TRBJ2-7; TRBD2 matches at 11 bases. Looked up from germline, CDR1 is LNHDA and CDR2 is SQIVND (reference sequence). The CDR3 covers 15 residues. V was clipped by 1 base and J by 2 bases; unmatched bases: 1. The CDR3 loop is CASSIGLAGTYEQYF. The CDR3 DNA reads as TGTGCCAGTAGTATAGGACTAGCGGGGACCTACGAGCAGTACTTC.

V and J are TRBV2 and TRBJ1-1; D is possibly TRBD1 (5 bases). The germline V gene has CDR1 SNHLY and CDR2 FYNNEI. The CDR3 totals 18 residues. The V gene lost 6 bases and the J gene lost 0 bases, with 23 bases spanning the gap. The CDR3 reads CASSLEGDRGGMNTEAFF. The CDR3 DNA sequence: TGTGCCAGCAGCCTCGAAGGGGACCGGGGGGGGATGAACACTGAAGCTTTCTTT.

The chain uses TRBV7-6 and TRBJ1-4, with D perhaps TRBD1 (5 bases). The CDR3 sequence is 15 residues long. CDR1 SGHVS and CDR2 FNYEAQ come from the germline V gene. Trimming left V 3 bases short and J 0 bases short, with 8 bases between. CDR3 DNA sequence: TGTGCCAGCAGCTTCGGGGGGGCAACTAATGAAAAACTGTTTTTT. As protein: CASSFGGATNEKLFF.

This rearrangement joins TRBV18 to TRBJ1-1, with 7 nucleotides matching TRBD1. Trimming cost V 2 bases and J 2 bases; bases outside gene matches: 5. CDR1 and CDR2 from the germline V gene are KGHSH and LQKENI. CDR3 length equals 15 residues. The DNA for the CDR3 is TGTGCCAGCTCACCATTAAAGGGGGCAAACACTGAAGCTTTCTTT. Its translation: CASSPLKGANTEAFF.